The source of this T cell receptor (beta chain) is a study of blood T cell repertoires in COVID-19. Whole-study context: The study drew acute and convalescent COVID-19 samples from the United States, Italy and Spain. T cells, B-cell-depleted T cells, or PBMCs provided the cDNA or gDNA that served as material.

Authors' methods: Amplification of reference gene primers provided the estimated nucleated cell counts. The assay was immunoSEQ multiplex PCR, and TCRdb's table has in-frame clones only and misses some. The V and J calls and clone size come from that table; D and trimming were worked out from the DNA. Here the sample spans some 120,000 clones, more than 70% being singletons. The CDR3 has 15 residues. The germline CDR1 and CDR2 sequences are SQVTM and ANQGSEA. After removal of 2 bases from V and 7 bases from J, the junction contained 9 bases not matched to a gene. The material sequenced was peripheral blood. This TCR derives from a human donor in a cohort sampled during active COVID-19. The chain has TRBV29-1 and TRBJ2-1; 9 bases map to TRBD2. DNA of the CDR3: TGCAGCGTTGAAAAGGGACTAGCCTGGATGAATGAGCAGTTCTTC. Translating it yields CSVEKGLAWMNEQFF.